This T cell receptor (beta chain) was recovered during a study of human T cells and chemical hapten exposure. In the study overall: The patient population, which was mostly female, had alopecia areata, totalis or universalis. Minor pooled library volume differences mainly drove per-sample TCR yield variation.

A word on this clonotype: Its antigen is undetermined.

In the original workflow: Sample-level TCR yields exhibited a median of approximately 96,000, with a range of roughly 20,000 to 750,000. Using its own MiXCR run on the RACE reads, TCRdb lists one record per CDR3 protein. These V and J calls are TCRdb output, not the study's own analysis. This sample has about 85,000 distinct CDR3 sequences, with about 9% found just once. General study findings and limits: Patch test score tracked positively with PT1 expanded TCR counts.

The CDR3 extends over 15 amino acids. V was cut by 7 bases and J by 5 bases, with 19 bases left in between. As for time point: pre-sensitization, week 0. Treatment reported: therapeutic diphenylcyclopropenone sensitization with weekly scalp DPC. The chain couples TRBV12-3 or TRBV12-4 to TRBJ2-3; the D gene could be TRBD1 or TRBD2 (6 bases each). Sequences were derived from whole blood, sampled in connection with sensitization to the hapten diphenylcyclopropenone (DPC). The receptor's source is a man in his forties or fifties with alopecia areata. Some clones in this sample may be carry-over from other donors' samples. The CDR3 is CASNSLGGLEDTQYF. CDR3 coding DNA: TGTGCCAGCAACTCCCTCGGGGGCCTGGAAGATACGCAGTATTTT.